The sequence of this T cell receptor beta chain was determined in a study of neurological immune-mediated disorders. Using its own MiXCR run on the 5' RACE reads, TCRdb lists one record per CDR3 protein. The sample carries approximately 87,000 distinct CDR3 sequences, around an eighth recorded once. This CDR3 has 18 amino acids. Germline assignment: CDR1 SGHTA and CDR2 FQGTGA. Trimming took off 4 bases at V and 2 bases at J, with 24 bases between the two ends. This clonotype was seen only a few times. The clonotype comes from a woman in her 50s in good health. Sequencing used PBMCs. The chain joins TRBV7-3 to TRBJ2-7; D may be TRBD1 (6 bases). CDR3 sequence: CASSWGRGAGQATYEQYF. CDR3 bases: TGTGCCAGCAGCTGGGGCAGGGGAGCAGGGCAGGCCACCTACGAGCAGTACTTC.